The source of this T cell receptor (beta chain) is a study of T cell repertoires in cytomegalovirus infection. Study at large: Public TCR beta signature analysis indicated the presence of both CMV infection and matching HLA type.

Using its own MiXCR run on the reads, TCRdb lists one record per CDR3 protein. The sample holds 150,000 to 200,000 distinct CDR3 sequences, over 13% seen once. V shed 4 bases and J 3 bases; nucleotides not matched to a gene: 4. CDR3 length: 14 amino acids. The germline CDR1 and CDR2 sequences are MGHRA and YSYEKL. Overall study results and limits: Dominating the ex vivo response were TCR beta clonotypes that were CMV-specific and HLA-C-restricted. Cumulative public TCR beta family frequency identified carriers of CMV plus the relevant HLA.

In its sample, this clonotype was seen many times. Its antigen is not identified. This clonotype was sampled from a human donor in good health (CMV status not recorded). Some clones in this sample may be carry-over from other donors' samples. The chain links TRBV4-1 to TRBJ1-2; 8 bases line up with TRBD1. The sample comprised PBMCs. The CDR3 DNA reads as TGCGCCAGCAGCCGCGGACAGGGCGACTATGGCTACACCTTC. This sequence encodes CASSRGQGDYGYTF.